Following are 11 T cell receptor beta chains from one sample sequenced in a study of CD8 T cells in ankylosing spondylitis. Each CDR3 protein gets one entry after TCRdb re-called the 5' RACE reads with MiXCR. The sample yields under 150,000 distinct CDR3 sequences, 9.5% to 12% seen once. Source material: blood, either unsorted or a sorted T cell fraction (not recorded which). Receptors originate from a female donor with ankylosing spondylitis or in good health (not recorded which).

This clonotype was recorded many times. The chain recombines TRBV5-1 with TRBJ1-2; unclear D gene. Germline assignment: CDR1 SGHRS and CDR2 YFSETQ. Trimming cost V 0 bases and J 8 bases, with 17 bases left between them. This CDR3 contains 15 residues. CDR3 DNA: TGCGCCAGCAGCTTGGAAGGTTCCCCCAGTAGGGGCTACACCTTC. It codes for CASSLEGSPSRGYTF.

This clonotype occurred a few times. J is TRBJ2-3 and V is TRBV20-1; D not certain. CDR3 length equals 14 residues. Trimming took 3 bases from V and 2 from J, leaving 12 bases between them. Germline V lookup: CDR1 DFQATT, CDR2 SNEGSKA (reference sequence). This chain's CDR3 is CSASASAYTDTQYF. The CDR3 DNA is TGCAGTGCTAGTGCCTCCGCGTACACAGATACGCAGTATTTT.

This clonotype was counted many times. The V and J genes are TRBV28 and TRBJ1-2, with 7 bases matching TRBD1. The CDR3 extends over 17 amino acids. J gave up 0 bases and V 8 bases, and 15 bases lay outside the gene matches. Germline CDR1 reads MDHEN; CDR2 reads SYDVKM. The CDR3 spells CASGTRDSPAPNYGYTF. CDR3 in DNA: TGTGCCAGCGGGACTCGGGACAGTCCGGCCCCTAACTATGGCTACACCTTC.

Only a few counts were recorded for this clonotype. V gene TRBV12-3 or TRBV12-4 combines with J gene TRBJ2-2, with TRBD1 matching over 8 bases. The CDR3 extends over 16 amino acids. V was pared by 6 bases and J by 0 bases, with 6 bases of the junction left unmatched. The CDR3 sequence is CASRSPGQANTGELFF. In DNA form, the CDR3 reads TGTGCCAGCAGGTCCCCGGGACAGGCGAACACCGGGGAGCTGTTTTTT.

This clonotype was seen only a few times. This chain connects TRBV20-1 to TRBJ2-1; a possible D gene is TRBD2 (5 bases). The CDR3 loop spans 14 amino acids. Germline CDR1 reads DFQATT; CDR2 reads SNEGSKA (reference sequence). V was clipped by 5 bases and J by 3 bases, with 14 bases between them. This chain's CDR3 is CSAEEDWLYNEQFF. The CDR3 DNA sequence: TGCAGTGCTGAGGAGGACTGGCTCTACAATGAGCAGTTCTTC.

The sample holds many counts of this clonotype. The V call is TRBV5-1, the J call TRBJ2-3; TRBD2 is a possible D gene (7 bases). The V gene's germline CDR1 is SGHRS and CDR2 YFSETQ. Trimming left V 4 bases short and J 6 bases short, with 21 bases between. The CDR3 is 16 residues long. CDR3 residues: CASSPGEGGVLDTQYF. CDR3 nucleotides: TGCGCCAGCAGCCCCGGTGAGGGGGGGGTACTGGATACGCAGTATTTT.

This clonotype came up many times. The chain employs TRBV6-1 and TRBJ2-5; TRBD2 is a possible D gene (6 bases). CDR1 is MNHNS and CDR2 is SASEGT in the germline V gene. V was trimmed by 4 bases and J by 2 bases, leaving 17 bases between them. The length of the CDR3 is 16 residues. The CDR3 region has the DNA TGTGCCAGCAGTGCTTCTACGACTAGTCAACAAGAGACCCAGTACTTC. Protein product: CASSASTTSQQETQYF.

Concerning this clonotype: With a much larger clone just one base away, this may be a read error. J is TRBJ2-2 and V is TRBV5-1; the match to TRBD1 covers 8 bases. Per the germline V gene, CDR1 is SGHRS and CDR2 is YFSETQ. This CDR3 region has 15 residues. For the CDR3, the DNA is TGCGCCAGCAGCCGGACAGGGATGGGGTCCGGGGAGCTGTCTTTT. The encoded protein is CASSRTGMGSGELSF.

This clonotype was detected many times. The rearrangement uses TRBV20-1 and TRBJ1-1, with D possibly being TRBD1 (5 bases). Trimming removed 1 base at V and 3 bases at J, with 6 bases between. Germline V gene lookup returns CDR1 DFQATT and CDR2 SNEGSKA (reference sequence). CDR3 size: 12 residues. CDR3 amino acids: CSARGGDTEAFF. CDR3 sequence (DNA): TGCAGTGCTAGAGGAGGGGACACTGAAGCTTTCTTT.

This clonotype came up many times. The V and J genes are TRBV29-1 and TRBJ1-2; 7 nucleotides align to TRBD1. The CDR3 sequence is 13 residues long. V dropped 1 base and J dropped 4; count of bases not matched to a gene: 3. Germline CDR1 reads SQVTM; CDR2 reads ANQGSEA. The CDR3 loop reads CSVEAGTVYGYTF. CDR3 DNA sequence: TGCAGCGTTGAAGCTGGGACAGTCTATGGCTACACCTTC.

A word on this clonotype: This may be a read error: a much more frequent sequence differs by one nucleotide. This chain links TRBV6-8 with TRBJ2-3; D call uncertain. The germline V gene has CDR1 MNHGY and CDR2 SAAAGT. This CDR3 is 14 amino acids long. CDR3 DNA sequence: TGTGCCACCAGTTACTCGGAGTCGGCAGATACGCAGTATTTT. It specifies CATSYSESADTQYF.